The clone carrying this T cell receptor beta chain was recorded a few times. CDR1 is LGHNA, CDR2 YSLEER, per germline. There are 15 residues in the CDR3. Losses at the gene ends were 2 bases for V and 4 bases for J; bases not matched to a gene: 5. TCRdb re-derived calls from the RT-PCR reads in MiXCR, one entry per CDR3 protein. The sample consists of approximately 160,000 distinct CDR3 sequences, roughly 30% of them appearing once. This record belongs to a study of patients and donors after allogeneic stem cell transplantation. The sample comprised blood, either unsorted or a sorted T cell fraction (not recorded which). The clonotype originates from a human donor who was either an allogeneic HSCT recipient or a stem cell or donor lymphocyte infusion donor (not recorded which). It is not recorded whose cells these are; they may come from a transplant donor. The chain has TRBV4-3 and TRBJ2-4; 7 bases align to TRBD1. The CDR3 region has the DNA TGCGCCAGCAGCCAATACCGGGACAGAAAAAACATTCAGTACTTC. Translated, it gives CASSQYRDRKNIQYF.